Listed here are 20 T cell receptor beta chains from one sample, sequenced in a study of liver allograft versus peripheral blood T cells. About the research overall: Comparative analysis was performed on T cell receptor repertoires from transplanted livers and from recipients' peripheral blood.

TCRdb recomputed calls from the reads with MiXCR, one row per CDR3 protein. The sample consists of about 14,000 distinct CDR3 sequences, less than 20% of them appearing once. The source of these receptors is a human patient who had a liver transplant. Some T cells may have originated in the graft donor.

V is TRBV15 and J is TRBJ1-2; no clear D. The CDR3 sequence is 15 residues long. Germline V gene data show CDR1 as LNHNV and CDR2 as YYDKDF (reference sequence). Trimming removed 1 base from V and 0 bases from J, with 9 bases in between. The CDR3 nucleotides are TGTGCCACCAGCAGAGTTCTCCTAGCTAACTATGGCTACACCTTC. It specifies CATSRVLLANYGYTF.

The V gene is TRBV12-3 or TRBV12-4, the J gene TRBJ1-2; 8 bases are shared with TRBD1. Germline trimming cut 4 bases from V and 2 bases from J; bases unmatched to any gene: 12. The CDR3 has 17 amino acids. This chain's CDR3 is CASSSDRDRSPNYGYTF. The CDR3 nucleotides read TGTGCCAGCAGTTCCGACCGGGACAGGAGCCCCAACTATGGCTACACCTTC.

This clonotype has only a few counts. The rearrangement joins TRBV20-1 to TRBJ1-2, with a tentative D call TRBD1 (5 bases). The V and J ends lost 4 bases and 0 bases respectively, with 9 bases between them. CDR1 is DFQATT, CDR2 SNEGSKA, per germline (reference sequence). There are 13 residues in the CDR3. CDR3 DNA sequence: TGCAGTGCTACAACCAGGGCTAACTATGGCTACACCTTC. Translating it yields CSATTRANYGYTF.

The sample holds a few counts of this clonotype. The chain carries TRBV28 and TRBJ2-1; the D is unclear. Per the germline V gene, CDR1 is MDHEN and CDR2 is SYDVKM. CDR3 size: 16 residues. Between the trimmed V and J ends, which lost 1 base and 7 bases, there was a span of 17 bases. In nucleotides, the CDR3 is TGTGCCAGCAGTTTATATATAGGGAAGAAAAAAAATGAGCAGTTCTTC. This sequence encodes CASSLYIGKKKNEQFF.

This clonotype has a handful of counts. J is TRBJ1-1 and V is TRBV20-1; 8 bases are a match to TRBD1. In germline, CDR1 is DFQATT, CDR2 SNEGSKA (reference sequence). CDR3 length: 15 amino acids. The junction had 8 bases not matched to a gene; V was cut back by 4 bases and J by 1 base. The CDR3 sequence: CSATPGGAGNTEAFF. The CDR3 DNA follows: TGCAGTGCTACTCCAGGGGGCGCCGGGAACACTGAAGCTTTCTTT.

There are many counts of this clonotype. The genes are TRBV7-2 and TRBJ2-2, with no clear D. The ends were cut back, 1 base at V and 8 bases at J, with 5 bases in the middle. The CDR3 runs 12 residues. CDR1 and CDR2 (germline): SGHTA, FQGNSA. The CDR3 spells CASSLGAGELFF. The CDR3 DNA sequence: TGTGCCAGCAGCTTAGGGGCAGGGGAGCTGTTTTTT.

This clonotype was counted only a few times. This chain joins TRBV7-2 and TRBJ2-7; D unresolved. Deletions cut 5 bases from V and 2 bases from J, with 7 bases between. The CDR3 totals 12 residues. Germline-derived CDR1 and CDR2 are SGHTA and FQGNSA. The CDR3: CASSLGAYEQYF. CDR3 in DNA: TGTGCCAGCAGCCTAGGAGCCTACGAGCAGTACTTC.

Details on this clonotype: One base away lies a much larger clone, so this may be a sequencing read error. The V and J genes are TRBV18 and TRBJ2-7; TRBD1 agrees at 8 bases. The V gene end was trimmed by 5 bases and the J gene end by 5 bases; junction bases not matched to a gene: 5. The CDR3 spans 13 residues. CDR1 is KGHSH and CDR2 is LQKENI in the germline V gene. CDR3 region: CASSSGQEDEQYF. CDR3 DNA sequence: TGTGCCAGCTCATCGGGACAGGAGGACGAGCAGTACTTC.

This clonotype has more than one count but fewer than ten. This chain links TRBV25-1 with TRBJ1-3; possible D gene TRBD1, 6 bases. The germline V and J ends were trimmed by 6 bases and 2 bases, with 14 bases remaining between them. The CDR3 has 15 amino acids. Germline assignment: CDR1 MGHDK and CDR2 SYGVNS. CDR3 loop: CASSQTGFAGNTIYF. CDR3 DNA sequence: TGTGCCAGCAGCCAAACAGGGTTCGCTGGAAACACCATATATTTT.

This rearrangement joins TRBV14 to TRBJ2-5; no clear D. Germline CDR1 SGHDN, CDR2 FVKESK. The CDR3 loop spans 16 amino acids. V lost 3 bases, J lost 2 bases, and 16 bases lay in between. The CDR3 here is CASSHLRWQSQETQYF. CDR3 bases: TGTGCCAGCAGCCACTTACGATGGCAGTCACAAGAGACCCAGTACTTC. The complete variable domain, with remaining parts taken from reference TRBV14 and TRBJ2-5, reads EAGVTQFPSHSVIEKGQTVTLRCDPISGHDNLYWYRRVMGKEIKFLLHFVKESKQDESGMPNNRFLAERTGGTYSTLKVQPAELEDSGVYFCASSHLRWQSQETQYFGPGTRLLVL.

This clonotype qualifies as medium-sized (0.01 to 0.1%). The genes are TRBV18 and TRBJ1-4, with a tentative D call TRBD1 (6 bases). With 6 bases removed from V and 4 bases from J, the gap between germline ends came to 15 bases. Looked up from germline, CDR1 is KGHSH and CDR2 is LQKENI. The CDR3 totals 15 residues. The CDR3 reads CASSPSRTDNEKLFF. As DNA, the CDR3 is TGTGCCAGCTCCCCAAGCCGGACAGATAATGAAAAACTGTTTTTT.

The chain is built from TRBV2 and TRBJ1-1, with D possibly TRBD1 on 6 matching bases. Germline V CDR1 and CDR2: SNHLY, FYNNEI. The CDR3 runs 14 residues. Trimming left V 5 bases short and J 6 bases short, with 16 bases between. Here the CDR3 DNA reads TGTGCCAGCAGTACAGGGAAAGGGCTCCCTGAAGCTTTCTTT. It translates to CASSTGKGLPEAFF.

By proportion, this clonotype is medium-sized. This sequence joins TRBV18 and TRBJ2-2, with D possibly being TRBD1 (6 bases). V was clipped by 4 bases and J by 3 bases, with 9 bases between them. This CDR3 is built from 14 residues. Germline V gives CDR1 KGHSH, CDR2 LQKENI. CDR3 nucleotides: TGTGCCAGCTCACGCGGACAGCACACCGGGGAGCTGTTTTTT. It yields the protein CASSRGQHTGELFF.

This clonotype has more than one count but fewer than ten. V is TRBV28 and J is TRBJ1-1; D unclear. V was clipped by 3 bases and J by 7 bases, with 9 bases between them. The CDR3 has 12 residues. Germline V gene lookup returns CDR1 MDHEN and CDR2 SYDVKM. CDR3 residues: CASSLTRLEAFF. The CDR3 DNA sequence: TGTGCCAGCAGTTTGACGAGACTTGAAGCTTTCTTT.

Sample share makes this clonotype medium-sized (0.01 to 0.1%). The chain couples TRBV30 to TRBJ1-5; 10 bases agree with TRBD1. After removal of 7 bases from V and 6 bases from J, the junction contained 9 bases not matched to a gene. CDR1 and CDR2 from the germline V gene are GTSNPN and SVGIG (reference sequence). The CDR3 is 14 residues long. The CDR3 sequence: CAFQGQGGGQPQHF. The CDR3 region has the DNA TGTGCCTTTCAAGGACAGGGGGGCGGTCAGCCCCAGCATTTT.

The gene calls are TRBV20-1 and TRBJ1-1; no clear D gene. This CDR3 is 14 amino acids long. The germline V gene has CDR1 DFQATT and CDR2 SNEGSKA (reference sequence). V gave up 2 bases and J gave up 7 bases, with 17 bases separating them. CDR3 region: CSARHQQYVREAFF. In DNA form, the CDR3 reads TGCAGTGCTAGACACCAACAGTACGTTCGTGAAGCTTTCTTT.

By sample share, this clonotype is medium-sized. This chain uses TRBV27 with TRBJ2-5; D could derive from TRBD1 or TRBD2 (5 bases each). V was shortened by 8 bases and J by 5 bases, with 27 bases between the two germline ends. Germline CDR1 is MNHEY and CDR2 is SMNVEV (reference sequence). The CDR3 is 17 amino acids. CDR3 sequence reads: CASDGTLKPLYAETQYF. In DNA form, the CDR3 reads TGTGCCAGCGACGGGACGTTAAAACCCCTCTATGCGGAGACCCAGTACTTC.

This clonotype was recorded at least ten times. The chain combines TRBV9 with TRBJ2-4; D may be TRBD1 (6 bases). CDR3 length: 19 amino acids. Germline V gene sequence: CDR1 SGDLS, CDR2 YYNGEE. V was cut by 0 bases and J by 1 base, with 20 bases left in between. The CDR3 is CASSVVERAEDRAKNIQYF. The CDR3 DNA sequence: TGTGCCAGCAGCGTAGTGGAGAGAGCGGAAGACAGGGCCAAAAACATTCAGTACTTC.

By frequency in the sample, this clonotype is medium-sized (0.01 to 0.1%). CDR3 loop: CASSISWTGGNYGYTF. CDR3 nucleotide sequence: TGTGCCAGTAGTATCAGCTGGACAGGGGGCAACTATGGCTACACCTTC. The chain recombines TRBV19 with TRBJ1-2; 11 nucleotides agree with TRBD1. V lost 3 bases and J lost 2; bases outside the gene matches: 5. Germline values: CDR1 LNHDA, CDR2 SQIVND (reference sequence). This CDR3 has 16 amino acids.

By sample share, this clonotype is medium-sized (0.01 to 0.1%). This rearrangement joins TRBV29-1 to TRBJ2-2, with TRBD1 matching over 9 bases. Losses at the gene ends were 7 bases for V and 3 bases for J; bases not matched to a gene: 9. Germline CDR1 reads SQVTM; CDR2 reads ANQGSEA. CDR3 size: 15 residues. The CDR3, as DNA: TGCAGCGCCGAACGGGGACAGGGTGACACCGGGGAGCTGTTTTTT. This codes for CSAERGQGDTGELFF.